There are many counts of the clone carrying this T cell receptor (beta chain). First-strand cDNA used TRAV- and TRBV-specific primers, covering alpha and beta chains. TCR amplification used roughly 20 PCR cycles, a constant-region primer and a V-primer adapter. Using its own MiXCR run on the reads, TCRdb lists one record per CDR3 protein. The sample records about 39,000 distinct CDR3 sequences, less than 40% being singletons. These data belong to a study of low-dose radiotherapy and immunotherapy resistance in tumors. Across the study: Cohort 2's total reached 13 Gy over 26 weeks, at 1 Gy per fraction every two weeks. One day prior to radiation and immunotherapy, intravenous cyclophosphamide at 200 mg/m2 was given, repeated every two weeks. Ipilimumab 1 mg/kg every six weeks, together with nivolumab 240 mg every two weeks, was given intravenously to patients.

Time point denoted: before trial treatment. Donors received nivolumab, ipilimumab, aspirin, low-dose cyclophosphamide and low-dose radiotherapy. This specimen was PBMCs, taken before treatment. This TCR was recovered from a male donor with gallbladder cancer.

The CDR3 DNA reads as TGTGCCAGCAGCTCCATAAGAGGGAGACTCTCAGATACGCAGTATTTT. It specifies CASSSIRGRLSDTQYF. The chain joins TRBV11-2 to TRBJ2-3; maybe TRBD2 (5 bases). Trimming stripped 4 bases from V and 4 bases from J, with 18 bases between. CDR1 and CDR2 (germline): SGHAT, FQNNGV. The CDR3 is 16 residues long.